The 26 T cell receptor beta chains given below trace back to one sample, sequenced in a study of T cells in Graves' hyperthyroidism and ophthalmopathy. Amplified regions were TCR beta CDR3 sequences from RNA transcripts. The HTBI set primed first-round TCR CDR3 RT-PCR. TCRdb used MiXCR to reprocess the multiplex PCR reads, holding one entry per CDR3 protein. The sample includes 350,000 to 450,000 distinct CDR3 sequences, 17% of them seen just once. The specimen was blood. Every receptor here comes from a woman aged 25 to 45 with Graves' hyperthyroidism that later progressed to Graves' ophthalmopathy.

The chain links TRBV28 to TRBJ2-3; 12 nucleotides line up with TRBD2. There are 19 residues in the CDR3. Germline CDR1 MDHEN, CDR2 SYDVKM. V was pared by 3 bases and J by 1 base, with 11 bases of the junction left unmatched. The CDR3 DNA reads TGTGCCAGCAGTTTTTTCCGGACTAGCGGGACTTATGGCACAGATACGCAGTATTTT. Its protein is CASSFFRTSGTYGTDTQYF.

This clonotype was detected many times. The V gene is TRBV20-1, the J gene TRBJ1-2, with 11 bases lining up with TRBD1. V dropped 7 bases and J dropped 5; count of bases not matched to a gene: 3. CDR1 is DFQATT and CDR2 is SNEGSKA in the germline V gene (reference sequence). This CDR3 has 12 residues. The CDR3 DNA reads as TGCAGTGGGACAGGGGGCTTGTATGGCTACACCTTC. Residues: CSGTGGLYGYTF.

In this sample, this clonotype turned up many times. As DNA, the CDR3 is TGTGCCAGCAGTACTCACTACGAGCAGTACTTC. Protein sequence: CASSTHYEQYF. The rearrangement joins TRBV28 to TRBJ2-7; unclear D gene. Germline lookup yields CDR1 MDHEN and CDR2 SYDVKM. This CDR3 region has 11 residues. Deletions cut 5 bases from V and 3 bases from J, with 5 bases between.

The rearrangement uses TRBV20-1 and TRBJ1-3; D not resolved. The ends were cut back, 2 bases at V and 3 bases at J, with 8 bases in the middle. This CDR3 comprises 13 residues. Germline CDR1 reads DFQATT; CDR2 reads SNEGSKA (reference sequence). CDR3 in DNA: TGCAGTGCTAGATCGGGGATTGGAAACACCATATATTTT. Protein product: CSARSGIGNTIYF.

The chain carries TRBV7-9 and TRBJ2-7; tentatively, D is TRBD1 (5 bases). This CDR3 region has 16 residues. Trimming pared 4 bases from V and 4 bases from J, leaving 20 bases between. Germline-derived CDR1 and CDR2 are SEHNR and FQNEAQ (reference sequence). CDR3 nucleotide sequence: TGTGCCAGCAGCTCCGAACGACAGCGATTAAGATACGAGCAGTACTTC. The encoded protein is CASSSERQRLRYEQYF.

The sample holds many counts of this clonotype. The chain joins TRBV5-1 to TRBJ2-1; D call uncertain. Germline CDR1 SGHRS, CDR2 YFSETQ. V was cut by 0 bases and J by 2 bases, with 9 bases left in between. This CDR3 region has 15 residues. DNA for the CDR3: TGCGCCAGCAGCTTGGAAGGGTTAGCCTACAATGAGCAGTTCTTC. This translates into CASSLEGLAYNEQFF.

This clonotype was counted at least ten times. The rearrangement joins TRBV29-1 to TRBJ2-1; 9 bases map to TRBD1. The length of the CDR3 is 16 residues. Germline values: CDR1 SQVTM, CDR2 ANQGSEA. V lost 3 bases to trimming and J lost 9 bases; unmatched junction nucleotides: 15. Here the CDR3 reads CSVDSGRRTGAPEQFF. In DNA, the CDR3 is TGCAGCGTTGACTCGGGTCGCAGGACAGGGGCTCCTGAGCAGTTCTTC.

The rearrangement links TRBV7-9 to TRBJ1-6; D is unresolved. Germline-derived CDR1 and CDR2 are SEHNR and FQNEAQ (reference sequence). Trimming took 0 bases from V and 8 from J, leaving 11 bases between them. This CDR3 has 15 residues. CDR3 nucleotide sequence: TGTGCCAGCAGCTTAGCTGGGCCAGAACATTCACCCCTCCACTTT. Translation: CASSLAGPEHSPLHF.

Of note for this clonotype: A much larger clone sits a single nucleotide away, making a read error possible. No conserved phenylalanine or tryptophan ends this CDR3, so it is likely a read error. The chain combines TRBV12-3 or TRBV12-4 with TRBJ1-2; D is uncertain. The CDR3 length is 16 residues. V was shortened by 3 bases and J by 4 bases, with 18 bases between the two germline ends. The CDR3 nucleotides are TGTGCCAGCAGTTTGGGAGAGGGTCGTAGCAGCTATGGCTACACCTCC. It codes for CASSLGEGRSSYGYTS.

This clonotype was detected many times. The CDR3, as DNA: TGTGCCAGTAGTATTCTAGCAGTGAACACTGAAGCTTTCTTT. Its protein product is CASSILAVNTEAFF. The rearrangement uses TRBV19 and TRBJ1-1; D gene uncertain. Germline lookup yields CDR1 LNHDA and CDR2 SQIVND (reference sequence). Trimming left V 3 bases short and J 0 bases short, with 8 bases between. This CDR3 comprises 14 residues. The full variable domain, with the rest looked up from reference TRBV19 and TRBJ1-1, is DGGITQSPKYLFRKEGQNVTLSCEQNLNHDAMYWYRQDPGQGLRLIYYSQIVNDFQKGDIAEGYSVSREKKESFPLTVTSAQKNPTAFYLCASSILAVNTEAFFGQGTRLTVV.

In its sample, this clonotype was seen a few times. The V call is TRBV13, the J call TRBJ2-7; 7 nucleotides match TRBD1. Trimming at V came to 5 bases and at J to 5 bases, leaving 6 bases not matched to a gene. Germline V gene sequence: CDR1 PRHDT, CDR2 FYEKMQ (reference sequence). The CDR3 extends over 13 amino acids. The CDR3 nucleotides read TGTGCCAGCAGCCGGAACACAGGGGACGAGCAGTACTTC. Translation: CASSRNTGDEQYF.

The chain recombines TRBV5-4 with TRBJ1-2; tentatively, D is TRBD1 (6 bases). CDR3 length equals 15 residues. Trimming stripped 2 bases from V and 3 bases from J, with 14 bases between. The germline V gene encodes CDR1 SGHNT and CDR2 YYREEE (reference sequence). The CDR3 DNA sequence: TGTGCCAGCAGCTTATCAGGGGTGGGGGACTATGGCTACACCTTC. Its protein is CASSLSGVGDYGYTF.

CDR3 bases: TGTGCCAGCAGTGAATCTTCGCGGGGCGAAGAGACCCAGTACTTC. This codes for CASSESSRGEETQYF. This rearrangement joins TRBV2 to TRBJ2-5; perhaps TRBD2 as D (6 bases). The V gene lost 2 bases and the J gene lost 3 bases, with 13 bases spanning the gap. Germline CDR1 and CDR2: SNHLY and FYNNEI. The CDR3 runs to 15 residues.

The chain employs TRBV5-6 and TRBJ2-2; possibly TRBD2 for D (6 bases). CDR1 is SGHDT, CDR2 YYEEEE, per germline. V was clipped by 4 bases and J by 6 bases, with 10 bases between them. This CDR3 is 13 amino acids long. This chain's CDR3 is CASSGRGSGELFF. As DNA, the CDR3 is TGTGCCAGCAGCGGCCGGGGGTCCGGGGAGCTGTTTTTT.

This clonotype was detected many times. V usage is TRBV2 and J usage is TRBJ1-1, with 8 bases identical to TRBD1. The V segment lost 3 bases and the J segment 6 bases; nucleotides outside the gene matches: 12. The CDR3 has 16 amino acids. Germline CDR1 is SNHLY and CDR2 is FYNNEI. Written as DNA, the CDR3 is TGTGCCAGCAGTGAGCGTGACAGGGGCTCGTTCCCTGAAGCTTTCTTT. It encodes CASSERDRGSFPEAFF.

V and J are TRBV19 and TRBJ2-5; no clear D. CDR1 and CDR2 (germline): LNHDA, SQIVND (reference sequence). CDR3 size: 13 residues. Trimming left V 2 bases short and J 1 base short, with 5 bases between. This CDR3 reads CASSIYLQETQYF. Written as DNA, the CDR3 is TGTGCCAGTAGTATATATCTCCAAGAGACCCAGTACTTC. Combining the CDR3 with reference TRBV19 and TRBJ2-5 gives the whole variable domain DGGITQSPKYLFRKEGQNVTLSCEQNLNHDAMYWYRQDPGQGLRLIYYSQIVNDFQKGDIAEGYSVSREKKESFPLTVTSAQKNPTAFYLCASSIYLQETQYFGPGTRLLVL.

This clonotype came up many times. The rearrangement uses TRBV2 and TRBJ2-3, with TRBD1 identical over 7 bases. After removal of 8 bases from V and 2 bases from J, the junction contained 13 bases not matched to a gene. In germline, CDR1 is SNHLY, CDR2 FYNNEI. The CDR3 extends over 16 amino acids. The CDR3 loop is CASGSQGQRVTDTQYF. The DNA for the CDR3 is TGTGCCAGCGGGAGCCAGGGACAGCGTGTCACAGATACGCAGTATTTT.

This clonotype was picked up many times. V gene TRBV28 combines with J gene TRBJ1-1; D might be TRBD1 (5 bases). Looked up from germline, CDR1 is MDHEN and CDR2 is SYDVKM. V lost 2 bases and J 1 base, leaving 14 bases between the germline ends. The CDR3 has 16 residues. The CDR3 DNA follows: TGTGCCAGCAGTTTAGGGGGGGAGGAGTGGAACACTGAAGCTTTCTTT. Its protein product is CASSLGGEEWNTEAFF. The whole variable domain, filled in from reference TRBV28 and TRBJ1-1, reads DVKVTQSSRYLVKRTGEKVFLECVQDMDHENMFWYRQDPGLGLRLIYFSYDVKMKEKGDIPEGYSVSREKKERFSLILESASTNQTSMYLCASSLGGEEWNTEAFFGQGTRLTVV.

As for this clonotype: A much larger clone lies a single base off, so this may be a read error. V and J are TRBV4-1 and TRBJ1-6; no reliable D call. The CDR3 has 15 residues. The germline V gene has CDR1 MGHRA and CDR2 YSYEKL. The V end lost 4 bases, the J end lost 10 bases, and 17 bases lay between the germline ends. The CDR3 protein is CASSRGLPPGSPLHF. DNA for the CDR3: TGCGCCAGCAGCCGAGGATTACCCCCGGGGTCACCCCTCCACTTT.

This rearrangement joins TRBV5-1 to TRBJ2-5, with a possible D match to TRBD1 (7 bases). Trimming left V 2 bases short and J 5 bases short, with 19 bases between. Germline V gives CDR1 SGHRS, CDR2 YFSETQ. The CDR3 is 16 amino acids. The CDR3, as DNA: TGCGCCAGCAGCTTTCGGGACAGCGTAGGGGGGGAGACCCAGTACTTC. Translation: CASSFRDSVGGETQYF.

This clonotype was counted a few times. The rearrangement joins TRBV4-1 to TRBJ2-7; D might be TRBD2 (6 bases). The CDR3 spans 15 residues. The V end lost 2 bases, the J end lost 1 base, and 12 bases lay between the germline ends. Germline V gene lookup returns CDR1 MGHRA and CDR2 YSYEKL. CDR3 bases: TGCGCCAGCAGCCAATCAATACGGGGGTCCTACGAGCAGTACTTC. Its translation is CASSQSIRGSYEQYF.

This clonotype was seen many times. The chain's CDR3 is CASSSNDYGYTF. The DNA for the CDR3 is TGTGCCAGCAGCTCGAACGACTATGGCTACACCTTC. This chain connects TRBV7-2 to TRBJ1-2; no definite D call. Trimming removed 4 bases from V and 3 bases from J, with 6 bases in between. From germline, CDR1 is SGHTA and CDR2 FQGNSA. The CDR3 length is 12 residues.

The table lists this clonotype with many counts. This chain links TRBV2 with TRBJ2-4; D call uncertain. Trimming took off 4 bases at V and 1 base at J, with 2 bases between the two ends. The CDR3 length is 12 residues. The germline CDR1 and CDR2 sequences are SNHLY and FYNNEI. The CDR3 region is CASSGAKNIQYF. The CDR3 bases are TGTGCCAGCAGTGGGGCCAAAAACATTCAGTACTTC.

Comments on this clonotype: A much larger clone lies one base from this, so it may be a read error. The chain uses TRBV27 and TRBJ2-1; 9 nucleotides agree with TRBD2. J was trimmed by 5 bases and V by 5 bases; bases with no gene match: 16. Germline loops: CDR1 MNHEY, CDR2 SMNVEV (reference sequence). CDR3 length equals 18 residues. The CDR3: CASSLTLMGLATNNEQFF. DNA of the CDR3: TGTGCCAGCAGTCTAACCCTTATGGGACTAGCAACTAACAATGAGCAGTTCTTC.

This clonotype showed up just a few times. At one of its ends the junction is not consistent with the germline gene, which may arise from a read error. This chain links TRBV4-1 with TRBJ2-7, with D possibly called TRBD1 or TRBD2 (5 bases each). The CDR3 is 15 residues long. CDR1 is MGHRA and CDR2 is YSYEKL in the germline V gene. The DNA for the CDR3 is TGCGCCAGCACCCAAGAGATGAGGGGATCCTACGAGCAGTACTTC. This codes for CASTQEMRGSYEQYF.

This clonotype was seen repeatedly, ten times or more. The CDR3 DNA follows: TGTGCCAGCAGTTTCGCCGGACAGGGTATCTTTGGCTACACCTTC. This encodes CASSFAGQGIFGYTF. The genes are TRBV27 and TRBJ1-2, with 8 positions matching TRBD1. The CDR3 spans 15 residues. The V gene end was trimmed by 3 bases and the J gene end by 7 bases; junction bases not matched to a gene: 10. Per the germline V gene, CDR1 is MNHEY and CDR2 is SMNVEV (reference sequence).